The next 27 T cell receptor beta chains were all read from a single sample in a study of T cell responses to AZD1222 COVID-19 vaccine. TCRdb keeps only in-frame clones here, not all; method: immunoSEQ multiplex PCR. The data show roughly 110,000 clones, 80% to 95% seen once. The sequencing used peripheral blood, collected 28 days after the second AZD1222 dose. Source of these receptors: an adult who received the AZD1222 COVID-19 vaccine.

CDR3 loop: CASSAALNYGYTF. In nucleotides, the CDR3 is TGTGCCAGTAGTGCTGCCCTAAACTATGGCTACACCTTC. This chain links TRBV19 with TRBJ1-2; D unresolved. V dropped 5 bases and J dropped 2 bases, with 9 bases sitting between them. There are 13 residues in the CDR3. Germline CDR1 LNHDA, CDR2 SQIVND (reference sequence). Filled out from reference TRBV19 and TRBJ1-2, the complete variable domain reads DGGITQSPKYLFRKEGQNVTLSCEQNLNHDAMYWYRQDPGQGLRLIYYSQIVNDFQKGDIAEGYSVSREKKESFPLTVTSAQKNPTAFYLCASSAALNYGYTFGSGTRLTVV.

The J gene is TRBJ1-2, the V gene TRBV4-3; D unresolved. Trimming stripped 0 bases from V and 4 bases from J, with 9 bases between. CDR1 and CDR2 from the germline V gene are LGHNA and YSLEER. CDR3 length: 14 amino acids. DNA of the CDR3: TGCGCCAGCAGCCAAGATCCGGGTTCCTATGGCTACACCTTC. It encodes CASSQDPGSYGYTF.

The gene calls are TRBV3-1 (or the pseudogene TRBV3-2) and TRBJ2-1, with 8 nucleotides matching TRBD1. J gave up 5 bases and V 5 bases, and 5 bases lay outside the gene matches. The germline gives CDR1 LGHDT, CDR2 YNNKEL (reference sequence). CDR3 length equals 14 residues. CDR3 sequence: CASSRTGFDNEQFF. The DNA of the CDR3 is TGTGCCAGCAGCAGGACAGGGTTCGACAATGAGCAGTTCTTC.

V is TRBV30 and J is TRBJ2-1; no clear D. The germline V and J ends were trimmed by 7 bases and 8 bases, with 12 bases remaining between them. This CDR3 comprises 11 residues. Germline CDR1 is GTSNPN and CDR2 is SVGIG (reference sequence). The DNA for the CDR3 is TGTGCCTCCAAAGTTTCGTATGAGCAGTTCTTC. This translates into CASKVSYEQFF.

The CDR3 is CASSYRGLGYGYTF. In DNA form, the CDR3 reads TGTGCCAGCAGTTACAGGGGACTAGGCTATGGCTACACCTTC. The chain combines TRBV27 with TRBJ1-2, with 7 bases matching TRBD1. The CDR3 loop spans 14 amino acids. V lost 4 bases, J lost 4 bases, and 6 bases stayed unmatched. The germline gives CDR1 MNHEY, CDR2 SMNVEV (reference sequence).

The chain employs TRBV18 and TRBJ1-5; D is uncertain. This CDR3 is built from 14 residues. The V gene lost 4 bases and the J gene lost 4 bases, with 11 bases spanning the gap. Germline lookup yields CDR1 KGHSH and CDR2 LQKENI. The CDR3 reads CASSHESGNQPQHF. DNA of the CDR3: TGTGCCAGCTCACACGAAAGTGGGAATCAGCCCCAGCATTTT.

This clone appeared once. The chain is built from TRBV5-1 and TRBJ2-5; no reliable D call. The CDR3 spans 14 residues. Trimming took 0 bases from V and 2 from J, leaving 8 bases between them. CDR1 is SGHRS, CDR2 YFSETQ, per germline. CDR3 in amino acids: CASSLVGPQETQYF. For the CDR3, the DNA is TGCGCCAGCAGCTTGGTTGGGCCACAAGAGACCCAGTACTTC.

This chain connects TRBV5-1 to TRBJ2-5; 8 positions agree with TRBD1. The CDR3 runs 14 residues. V trimming: 5 bases; J trimming: 5 bases; junction bases outside the gene matches: 8. Germline CDR1 reads SGHRS; CDR2 reads YFSETQ. This CDR3 reads CASRSRGRQETQYF. The DNA for the CDR3 is TGCGCCAGCAGGAGCAGGGGGCGCCAGGAGACCCAGTACTTC. The full variable domain, completed using reference TRBV5-1 and TRBJ2-5, is KAGVTQTPRYLIKTRGQQVTLSCSPISGHRSVSWYQQTPGQGLQFLFEYFSETQRNKGNFPGRFSGRQFSNSRSEMNVSTLELGDSALYLCASRSRGRQETQYFGPGTRLLVL.

The CDR3 loop reads CASSLAGGEQYF. The CDR3, as DNA: TGTGCCAGCAGCTTAGCAGGGGGCGAGCAGTACTTC. The V and J genes are TRBV7-9 and TRBJ2-7, with a possible D match to TRBD1 (6 bases). V was cut by 0 bases and J by 6 bases, with 6 bases left in between. Germline V gene data show CDR1 as SEHNR and CDR2 as FQNEAQ (reference sequence). This CDR3 is 12 amino acids long.

This sequence joins TRBV30 and TRBJ1-4, with 8 nucleotides matching TRBD1. The CDR3 runs 15 residues. V shed 0 bases, J shed 7 bases, and the junction held 7 bases outside the gene matches. Germline CDR1 reads GTSNPN; CDR2 reads SVGIG (reference sequence). DNA for the CDR3: TGTGCCTGGAGTGTAAAGGCAGGGGGCAGTGAAAAACTGTTTTTT. It encodes CAWSVKAGGSEKLFF.

A note on this clone: A single base separates this from a much larger clone, so it may be a read error. This sequence joins TRBV6-5 and TRBJ1-5; D is possibly TRBD1 (5 bases). Germline V gene data show CDR1 as MNHEY and CDR2 as SVGAGI. Trimming took 5 bases from V and 0 from J, leaving 11 bases between them. CDR3 length: 15 residues. The CDR3 DNA is TGTGCCAGCAGTAGGACACGAAATAGCAATCAGCCCCAGCATTTT. It is translated as CASSRTRNSNQPQHF.

This sequence joins TRBV12-3 or TRBV12-4 and TRBJ2-7; D uncertain. There are 11 residues in the CDR3. With 6 bases removed from V and 5 bases from J, the gap between germline ends came to 8 bases. The CDR3 spells CASRGINEQYF. CDR3 bases: TGTGCCAGCAGGGGGATTAACGAGCAGTACTTC.

A few counts support this clone. The chain uses TRBV6-4 and TRBJ2-7; D is ambiguous. The germline CDR1 and CDR2 sequences are MRHNA and SNTAGT. With 3 bases removed from V and 0 bases from J, the gap between germline ends came to 9 bases. CDR3 length equals 14 residues. The CDR3 sequence: CASSDMDRSYEQYF. The CDR3 coding sequence is TGTGCCAGCAGTGATATGGACCGCTCCTACGAGCAGTACTTC.

The chain is built from TRBV6-5 and TRBJ2-1; 8 bases are a match to TRBD2. Per germline, CDR1 MNHEY and CDR2 SVGAGI. Germline trimming cut 4 bases from V and 5 bases from J; bases unmatched to any gene: 7. This CDR3 spans 15 amino acids. The CDR3 coding sequence is TGTGCCAGCAGTTCTGCTAGCGGGCCCAACAATGAGCAGTTCTTC. This sequence encodes CASSSASGPNNEQFF.

The chain is built from TRBV27 and TRBJ2-7, with 16 positions matching TRBD2. This CDR3 is built from 16 residues. Losses at the gene ends were 7 bases for V and 3 bases for J; bases not matched to a gene: 6. CDR1 MNHEY and CDR2 SMNVEV come from the germline V gene (reference sequence). CDR3 coding DNA: TGTGCCAGCACCAGGGGACTAGCGGGAGGGGTCTACGAGCAGTACTTC. As protein: CASTRGLAGGVYEQYF.

In DNA form, the CDR3 reads TGTGCCAGCAGCCCAGGTAGCACACCCACCACTTATGGCTACACCTTC. Protein product: CASSPGSTPTTYGYTF. The V and J genes are TRBV5-4 and TRBJ1-2; D call uncertain. CDR1 and CDR2 (germline): SGHNT, YYREEE (reference sequence). The length of the CDR3 is 16 residues. V gave up 4 bases and J gave up 5 bases, with 21 bases separating them. Drawing the rest from reference TRBV5-4 and TRBJ1-2, the complete variable domain is ETGVTQSPTHLIKTRGQQVTLRCSSQSGHNTVSWYQQALGQGPQFIFQYYREEENGRGNFPPRFSGLQFPNYSSELNVNALELDDSALYLCASSPGSTPTTYGYTFGSGTRLTVV.

The rearrangement uses TRBV3-1 (or the pseudogene TRBV3-2) and TRBJ2-1; the D gene is possibly TRBD1 (5 bases). Germline V lookup: CDR1 LGHDT, CDR2 YNNKEL (reference sequence). The length of the CDR3 is 12 residues. V was clipped by 2 bases and J by 10 bases, with 9 bases between them. CDR3 in amino acids: CASSQPPGEQFF. In nucleotides, the CDR3 is TGTGCCAGCAGCCAACCTCCAGGGGAGCAGTTCTTC.

This chain connects TRBV9 to TRBJ2-5; the match to TRBD1 covers 10 bases. This CDR3 contains 16 residues. Germline assignment: CDR1 SGDLS and CDR2 YYNGEE. V shed 4 bases and J 5 bases; nucleotides not matched to a gene: 11. The CDR3: CASSPMGQGKGETQYF. CDR3 in DNA: TGTGCCAGCAGCCCTATGGGACAGGGGAAGGGCGAGACCCAGTACTTC.

The chain combines TRBV5-1 with TRBJ2-3; D may be TRBD2 (6 bases). The CDR3 is 16 amino acids. Germline CDR1 is SGHRS and CDR2 is YFSETQ. V was cut by 0 bases and J by 1 base, with 12 bases left in between. CDR3 bases: TGCGCCAGCAGCTTGGAGGGGACGGGGGGCACAGATACGCAGTATTTT. Encoded protein: CASSLEGTGGTDTQYF.

The chain combines TRBV2 with TRBJ1-4; D is possibly TRBD1 (6 bases). V was shortened by 2 bases and J by 5 bases, with 12 bases between the two germline ends. Germline CDR1 and CDR2: SNHLY and FYNNEI. The CDR3 extends over 15 amino acids. The CDR3 DNA sequence: TGTGCCAGCAGTGAACAGGGGCGGGGGAATGAAAAACTGTTTTTT. Amino acids: CASSEQGRGNEKLFF.

The chain uses TRBV5-1 and TRBJ2-1, with TRBD2 identical over 12 bases. The CDR3 spans 14 residues. CDR1 is SGHRS, CDR2 YFSETQ, per germline. The V and J ends lost 5 bases and 7 bases, in that order; junction bases with no gene match: 4. This chain's CDR3 is CASRQTSGSNEQFF. The CDR3 nucleotides are TGCGCCAGCAGACAGACTAGCGGGAGTAATGAGCAGTTCTTC.

The chain links TRBV10-3 to TRBJ2-7, with 9 bases that match TRBD2. This CDR3 comprises 15 residues. Germline CDR1 and CDR2: ENHRY and SYGVKD. The junction had 8 bases not matched to a gene; V was cut back by 5 bases and J by 3 bases. The CDR3 sequence is CAISSPGTSIYEQYF. Here the CDR3 DNA reads TGTGCCATCAGTTCCCCCGGGACTAGCATCTACGAGCAGTACTTC.

This sequence joins TRBV2 and TRBJ1-1; 9 bases map to TRBD1. The CDR3 consists of 14 residues. CDR1 SNHLY and CDR2 FYNNEI come from the germline V gene. V dropped 6 bases and J dropped 4; count of bases not matched to a gene: 6. CDR3 bases: TGTGCCAGCAGCATCTCGGACAGGGGCACTGAAGCTTTCTTT. Translation: CASSISDRGTEAFF.

The chain is built from TRBV5-1 and TRBJ2-6; the D gene is possibly TRBD2 (5 bases). Germline values: CDR1 SGHRS, CDR2 YFSETQ. Trimming took 4 bases from V and 6 from J, leaving 8 bases between them. The CDR3 has 13 residues. The CDR3 protein is CASSPSPANVLTF. As DNA, the CDR3 is TGCGCCAGCAGCCCTAGCCCGGCCAACGTCCTGACTTTC.

This clone was observed once. The chain joins TRBV28 to TRBJ2-6; D ambiguous. CDR1 is MDHEN, CDR2 SYDVKM, per germline. The CDR3 consists of 16 residues. V shed 1 base and J shed 0 bases, with 7 bases lying between them. The CDR3 DNA reads as TGTGCCAGCAGTTTATTTTGGAGCTCTGGGGCCAACGTCCTGACTTTC. It specifies CASSLFWSSGANVLTF.

The chain employs TRBV19 and TRBJ1-5; D remains unclear. The V end was cut by 3 bases, the J end by 1 base, with 10 bases between. CDR1 is LNHDA, CDR2 SQIVND, per germline (reference sequence). CDR3 size: 15 residues. CDR3 region: CASSMLGRSNQPQHF. The CDR3 DNA reads TGTGCCAGTAGTATGTTGGGGAGAAGCAATCAGCCCCAGCATTTT.

This clone was seen just once. The chain has TRBV28 and TRBJ2-1, with a weak D call TRBD1 (6 bases). Trimming left V 6 bases short and J 4 bases short, with 19 bases between. CDR3 length: 16 residues. Germline loops: CDR1 MDHEN, CDR2 SYDVKM. The CDR3 DNA reads TGTGCCAGCAGCCCAGGTGGAAGGGGGTCATACAATGAGCAGTTCTTC. Protein: CASSPGGRGSYNEQFF.